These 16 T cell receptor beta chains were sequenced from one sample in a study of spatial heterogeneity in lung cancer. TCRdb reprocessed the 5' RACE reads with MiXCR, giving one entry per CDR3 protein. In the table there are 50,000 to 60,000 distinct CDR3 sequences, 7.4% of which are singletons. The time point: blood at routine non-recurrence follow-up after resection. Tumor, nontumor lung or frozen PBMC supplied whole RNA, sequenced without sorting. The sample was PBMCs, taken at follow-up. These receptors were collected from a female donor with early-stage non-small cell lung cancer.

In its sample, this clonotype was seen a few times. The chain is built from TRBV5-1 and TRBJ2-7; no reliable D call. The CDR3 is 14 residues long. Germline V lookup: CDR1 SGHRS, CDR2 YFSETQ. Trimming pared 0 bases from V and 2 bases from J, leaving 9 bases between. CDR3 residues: CASSLEGRTYEQYF. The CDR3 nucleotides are TGCGCCAGCAGCTTGGAGGGCAGGACCTACGAGCAGTACTTC.

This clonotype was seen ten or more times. The CDR3 coding sequence is TGTGCCACCGGGTGGGGACAGGGGCGCACCTACGAGCAGTACTTC. This translates into CATGWGQGRTYEQYF. The V call is TRBV25-1, the J call TRBJ2-7; TRBD1 aligns across 10 bases. V lost 10 bases and J lost 2; bases outside the gene matches: 11. Germline CDR1 and CDR2: MGHDK and SYGVNS. This CDR3 has 15 residues.

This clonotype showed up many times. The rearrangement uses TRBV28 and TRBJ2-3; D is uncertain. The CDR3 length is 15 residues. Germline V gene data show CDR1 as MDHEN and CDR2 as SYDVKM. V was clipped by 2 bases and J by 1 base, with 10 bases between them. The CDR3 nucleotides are TGTGCCAGCAGTTTAGGCGGCGCTCGCACAGATACGCAGTATTTT. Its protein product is CASSLGGARTDTQYF.

The CDR3 DNA sequence: TGTGCCAGCAGCTTGGCCCCGGGACAGGGTTCGAATAATTCACCCCTCCACTTT. Encoded protein: CASSLAPGQGSNNSPLHF. The V gene is TRBV7-9, the J gene TRBJ1-6; 9 bases align to TRBD1. This CDR3 is 18 amino acids long. Germline V lookup: CDR1 SEHNR, CDR2 FQNEAQ (reference sequence). V shed 3 bases and J 5 bases; nucleotides not matched to a gene: 11. The whole variable domain, remainder taken from reference TRBV7-9 and TRBJ1-6, is DTGVSQNPRHKITKRGQNVTFRCDPISEHNRLYWYRQTLGQGPEFLTYFQNEAQLEKSRLLSDRFSAERPKGSFSTLEIQRTEQGDSAMYLCASSLAPGQGSNNSPLHFGNGTRLTVT.

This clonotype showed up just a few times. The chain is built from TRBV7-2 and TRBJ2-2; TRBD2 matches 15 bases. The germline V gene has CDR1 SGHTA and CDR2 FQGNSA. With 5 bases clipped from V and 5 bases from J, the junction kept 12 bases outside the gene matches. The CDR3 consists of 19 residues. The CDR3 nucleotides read TGTGCCAGCAGCCACACCCCGGGACTAGCGGGGGGTTGGACCGGGGAGCTGTTTTTT. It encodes CASSHTPGLAGGWTGELFF.

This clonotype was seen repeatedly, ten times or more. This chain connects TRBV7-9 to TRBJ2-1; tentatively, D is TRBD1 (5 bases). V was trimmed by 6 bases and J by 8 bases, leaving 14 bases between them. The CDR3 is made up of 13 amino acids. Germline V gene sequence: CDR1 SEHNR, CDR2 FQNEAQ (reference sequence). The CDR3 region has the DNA TGTGCCAGCAGTACATATGGCAGGGATGAGCAGTTCTTC. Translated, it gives CASSTYGRDEQFF.

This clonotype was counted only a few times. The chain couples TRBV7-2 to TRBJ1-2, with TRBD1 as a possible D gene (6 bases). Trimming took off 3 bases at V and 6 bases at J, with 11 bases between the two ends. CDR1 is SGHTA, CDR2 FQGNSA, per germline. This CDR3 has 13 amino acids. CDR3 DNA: TGTGCCAGCAGCTTTGACAGGAGAGATGGCTACACCTTC. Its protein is CASSFDRRDGYTF.

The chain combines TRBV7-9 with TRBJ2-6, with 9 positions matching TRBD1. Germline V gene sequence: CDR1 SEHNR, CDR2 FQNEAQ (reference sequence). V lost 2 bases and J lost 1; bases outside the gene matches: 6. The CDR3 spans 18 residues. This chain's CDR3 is CASSLPGQGPSGANVLTF. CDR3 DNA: TGTGCCAGCAGCTTACCGGGACAGGGACCTTCTGGGGCCAACGTCCTGACTTTC.

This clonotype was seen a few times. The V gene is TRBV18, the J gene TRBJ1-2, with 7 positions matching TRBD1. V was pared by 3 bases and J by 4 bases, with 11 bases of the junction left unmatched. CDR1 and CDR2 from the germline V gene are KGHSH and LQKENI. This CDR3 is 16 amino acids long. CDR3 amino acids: CASSPQTGANLYGYTF. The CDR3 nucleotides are TGTGCCAGCTCACCTCAAACAGGGGCCAACCTCTATGGCTACACCTTC.

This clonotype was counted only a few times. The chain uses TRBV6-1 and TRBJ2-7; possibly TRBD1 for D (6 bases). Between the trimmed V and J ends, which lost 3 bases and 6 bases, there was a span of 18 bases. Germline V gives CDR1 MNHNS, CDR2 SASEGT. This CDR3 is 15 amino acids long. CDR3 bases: TGTGCCAGCAGTGAGCATACAGGGACCCCAGGCGAGCAGTACTTC. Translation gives CASSEHTGTPGEQYF.

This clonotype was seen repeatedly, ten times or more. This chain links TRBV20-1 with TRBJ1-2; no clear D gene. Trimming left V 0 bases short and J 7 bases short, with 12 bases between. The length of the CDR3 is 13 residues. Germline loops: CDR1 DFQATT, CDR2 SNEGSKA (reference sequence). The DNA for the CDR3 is TGCAGTGCTAGAGACTACAAGGCCCTTGGCTACACCTTC. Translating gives CSARDYKALGYTF.

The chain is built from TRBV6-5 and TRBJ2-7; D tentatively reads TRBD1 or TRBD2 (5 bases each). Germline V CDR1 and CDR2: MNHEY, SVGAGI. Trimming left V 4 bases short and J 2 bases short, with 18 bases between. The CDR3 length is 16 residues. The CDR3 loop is CASSSPPGRWPYEQYF. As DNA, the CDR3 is TGTGCCAGCAGTTCTCCACCGGGACGGTGGCCCTACGAGCAGTACTTC.

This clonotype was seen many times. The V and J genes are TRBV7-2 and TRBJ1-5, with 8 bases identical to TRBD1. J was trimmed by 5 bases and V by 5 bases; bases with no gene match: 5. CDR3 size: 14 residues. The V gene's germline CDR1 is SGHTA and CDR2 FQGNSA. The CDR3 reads CASSLGQGDQPQHF. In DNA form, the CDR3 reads TGTGCCAGCAGCCTAGGACAGGGAGATCAGCCCCAGCATTTT. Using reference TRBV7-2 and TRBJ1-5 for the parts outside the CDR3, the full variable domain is GAGVSQSPSNKVTEKGKDVELRCDPISGHTALYWYRQSLGQGLEFLIYFQGNSAPDKSGLPSDRFSAERTGGSVSTLTIQRTQQEDSAVYLCASSLGQGDQPQHFGDGTRLSIL.

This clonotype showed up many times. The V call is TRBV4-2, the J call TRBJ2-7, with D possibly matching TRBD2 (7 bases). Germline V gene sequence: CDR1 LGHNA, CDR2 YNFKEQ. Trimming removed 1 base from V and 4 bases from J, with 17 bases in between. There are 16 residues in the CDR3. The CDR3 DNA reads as TGTGCCAGCAGCCAAGCTCCTGGGGAGGGGGGATACGAGCAGTACTTC. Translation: CASSQAPGEGGYEQYF.

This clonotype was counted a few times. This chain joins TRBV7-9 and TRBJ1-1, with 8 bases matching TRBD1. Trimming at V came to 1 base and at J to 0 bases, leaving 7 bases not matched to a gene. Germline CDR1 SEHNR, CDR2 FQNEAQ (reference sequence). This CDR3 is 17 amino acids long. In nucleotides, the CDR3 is TGTGCCAGCAGCTTAGGAGCGACAGGGGTTATGAACACTGAAGCTTTCTTT. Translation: CASSLGATGVMNTEAFF.

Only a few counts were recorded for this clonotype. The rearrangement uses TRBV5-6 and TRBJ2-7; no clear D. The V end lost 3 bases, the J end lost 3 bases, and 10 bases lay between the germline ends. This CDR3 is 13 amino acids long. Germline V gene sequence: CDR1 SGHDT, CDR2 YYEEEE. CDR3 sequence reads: CASSSGHVYEQYF. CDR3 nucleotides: TGTGCCAGCAGCTCCGGGCACGTCTACGAGCAGTACTTC.